What follows are 30 T cell receptor beta chains derived from one specimen sequenced in a study of radiotherapy plus CTLA-4 blockade in lung cancer. Only in-frame clones appear in the TCRdb table, and some are missing; sequencing was by immunoSEQ multiplex PCR. This table has over 100,000 clones, roughly 77% appearing once. The sequencing here drew on peripheral blood, taken from a patient treated with radiotherapy plus ipilimumab. These receptor sequences come from a human donor with non-small cell lung cancer that progressed on radiotherapy plus ipilimumab. Some clones in this sample may be carry-over from other donors' samples.

V and J are TRBV10-3 and TRBJ1-2; 10 bases map to TRBD1. The V segment lost 0 bases and the J segment 6 bases; nucleotides outside the gene matches: 7. CDR1 and CDR2 from the germline V gene are ENHRY and SYGVKD. This CDR3 is 16 amino acids long. As DNA, the CDR3 is TGTGCCATCAGTGAGTCGGGGGGACAGGGGAACAATGGCTACACCTTC. This codes for CAISESGGQGNNGYTF.

J is TRBJ2-2 and V is TRBV5-1; 11 bases are a match to TRBD1. This CDR3 has 17 residues. CDR1 and CDR2 (germline): SGHRS, YFSETQ. The V segment lost 0 bases and the J segment 6 bases; nucleotides outside the gene matches: 7. The CDR3 DNA sequence: TGCGCCAGCAGCTTGGACCCGGGACAGGGGGGTTCCGGGGAGCTGTTTTTT. It yields the protein CASSLDPGQGGSGELFF. The full variable domain, rest sourced from reference TRBV5-1 and TRBJ2-2, is KAGVTQTPRYLIKTRGQQVTLSCSPISGHRSVSWYQQTPGQGLQFLFEYFSETQRNKGNFPGRFSGRQFSNSRSEMNVSTLELGDSALYLCASSLDPGQGGSGELFFGEGSRLTVL.

The genes are TRBV7-2 and TRBJ2-5; D call uncertain. CDR1 and CDR2 (germline): SGHTA, FQGNSA. The V end was cut by 4 bases, the J end by 1 base, with 16 bases between. The CDR3 has 16 residues. The CDR3 loop reads CASSSDWYAVQETQYF. The CDR3 DNA reads TGTGCCAGCAGCTCCGATTGGTACGCGGTCCAAGAGACCCAGTACTTC.

This clone was seen a single time. J is TRBJ1-5 and V is TRBV30; TRBD1 might be the D (5 bases). Trimming took off 1 base at V and 4 bases at J, with 8 bases between the two ends. CDR1 is GTSNPN and CDR2 is SVGIG in the germline V gene (reference sequence). The CDR3 runs to 13 residues. For the CDR3, the DNA is TGTGCCTGGAGTGCGTGGGGGAATCAGCCCCAGCATTTT. It translates to CAWSAWGNQPQHF.

CDR3 sequence reads: CASSVVLPGEGTDTQYF. The CDR3 bases are TGTGCCAGCAGCGTAGTTCTCCCAGGAGAGGGCACAGATACGCAGTATTTT. The rearrangement links TRBV9 to TRBJ2-3; D gene uncertain. This CDR3 spans 17 amino acids. Trimming stripped 0 bases from V and 1 base from J, with 15 bases between. Per the germline V gene, CDR1 is SGDLS and CDR2 is YYNGEE.

V is TRBV7-3 and J is TRBJ1-1; 9 positions match TRBD1. V shed 5 bases, J shed 5 bases, and the junction held 3 bases outside the gene matches. This CDR3 contains 13 residues. Germline-derived CDR1 and CDR2 are SGHTA and FQGTGA. The CDR3 coding sequence is TGTGCCAGCAGCCTCGGGACAGGGACTGAAGCTTTCTTT. Translating it yields CASSLGTGTEAFF.

The rearrangement links TRBV11-3 to TRBJ2-5; 7 bases map to TRBD2. The germline V gene encodes CDR1 SGHNT and CDR2 YENEEA. The V gene end was trimmed by 5 bases and the J gene end by 5 bases; junction bases not matched to a gene: 5. This CDR3 region has 13 residues. In nucleotides, the CDR3 is TGTGCCAGCAGCCCGGCCGGGGGGGAGACCCAGTACTTC. This translates into CASSPAGGETQYF.

The chain couples TRBV28 to TRBJ1-5; D uncertain. The germline CDR1 and CDR2 sequences are MDHEN and SYDVKM. The CDR3 covers 11 residues. Trimming shortened V by 5 bases and J by 9 bases, and 8 bases separated the two germline ends. The CDR3 region is CASSIGGPQHF. The DNA of the CDR3 is TGTGCCAGCAGTATTGGAGGGCCCCAGCATTTT. The complete variable domain, with remaining parts taken from reference TRBV28 and TRBJ1-5, reads DVKVTQSSRYLVKRTGEKVFLECVQDMDHENMFWYRQDPGLGLRLIYFSYDVKMKEKGDIPEGYSVSREKKERFSLILESASTNQTSMYLCASSIGGPQHFGDGTRLSIL.

The chain employs TRBV5-1 and TRBJ2-5; perhaps TRBD2 as D (7 bases). Trimming pared 4 bases from V and 3 bases from J, leaving 22 bases between. This CDR3 is 17 amino acids long. Germline loops: CDR1 SGHRS, CDR2 YFSETQ. The CDR3 sequence: CASSPNGAAGAEETQYF. CDR3 in DNA: TGCGCCAGCAGCCCGAATGGGGCGGCGGGGGCGGAAGAGACCCAGTACTTC.

This chain's CDR3 is CASSQDLGGGADEQFF. The CDR3 DNA sequence: TGCGCCAGCAGCCAAGACCTCGGCGGGGGGGCCGATGAGCAGTTCTTC. The chain employs TRBV4-3 and TRBJ2-1; 9 bases map to TRBD2. The length of the CDR3 is 16 residues. The J segment lost 8 bases and the V segment lost 0 bases, leaving 8 bases of the junction unmatched. Germline CDR1 reads LGHNA; CDR2 reads YSLEER.

The chain combines TRBV20-1 with TRBJ2-7, with D unresolved. Germline lookup yields CDR1 DFQATT and CDR2 SNEGSKA (reference sequence). Deletions cut 6 bases from V and 5 bases from J, with 11 bases between. The CDR3 is 11 residues long. CDR3 DNA: TGCAGTGCCCACCGCGGAGACGAGCAGTACTTC. As protein: CSAHRGDEQYF.

Remarks on this clone: One junction end does not reproduce the germline sequence, and a read error may be involved. This chain links TRBV7-8 with TRBJ2-5, with 11 bases aligning to TRBD2. This CDR3 has 16 amino acids. The germline gives CDR1 SGHVS, CDR2 FQNEAQ. The DNA of the CDR3 is TGTGCCAGCAGATTAGCGGGGGGGCAATTGGGAGAGACCCAGTACTTC. It codes for CASRLAGGQLGETQYF.

This chain uses TRBV6-1 with TRBJ1-2, with 9 bases that match TRBD1. Germline V CDR1 and CDR2: MNHNS, SASEGT. The length of the CDR3 is 13 residues. Unmatched junction bases numbered 5, after V lost 7 bases and J lost 5 bases. CDR3 coding DNA: TGTGCCAGCACGCCGGGACAGGGTTATGGCTACACCTTC. It yields the protein CASTPGQGYGYTF.

V is TRBV5-1 and J is TRBJ1-4; D not certain. The CDR3 runs to 15 residues. The germline V gene encodes CDR1 SGHRS and CDR2 YFSETQ. V lost 1 base and J lost 0, with 7 bases in between. DNA for the CDR3: TGCGCCAGCAGCTTGTTGACCTCAACTAATGAAAAACTGTTTTTT. Translating gives CASSLLTSTNEKLFF.

The rearrangement joins TRBV2 to TRBJ1-4, with TRBD1 identical over 8 bases. V shed 6 bases and J 7 bases; nucleotides not matched to a gene: 7. Germline V gene lookup returns CDR1 SNHLY and CDR2 FYNNEI. CDR3 size: 14 residues. CDR3 DNA sequence: TGTGCCAGCAGGGACAGGGAGATAAGTGAAAAACTGTTTTTT. Translation gives CASRDREISEKLFF.

The chain couples TRBV9 to TRBJ1-4; 8 positions match TRBD1. CDR3 size: 16 residues. V lost 3 bases to trimming and J lost 5 bases; unmatched junction nucleotides: 9. Germline assignment: CDR1 SGDLS and CDR2 YYNGEE. This CDR3 reads CASSASSDRANEKLFF. In DNA, the CDR3 is TGTGCCAGCAGCGCTTCCTCGGACAGGGCGAATGAAAAACTGTTTTTT.

The V gene is TRBV14, the J gene TRBJ1-4, with D unclear. This CDR3 has 14 residues. Germline-derived CDR1 and CDR2 are SGHDN and FVKESK. Trimming left V 0 bases short and J 8 bases short, with 10 bases between. CDR3 amino acids: CASSQDMVGEKLFF. The CDR3 nucleotides are TGTGCCAGCAGCCAAGATATGGTAGGGGAAAAACTGTTTTTT.

The V gene is TRBV18, the J gene TRBJ1-3; D is uncertain. The germline V and J ends were trimmed by 3 bases and 7 bases, with 13 bases remaining between them. CDR3 size: 14 residues. CDR1 is KGHSH and CDR2 is LQKENI in the germline V gene. CDR3 loop: CASSPSGEKNTIYF. CDR3 nucleotides: TGTGCCAGCTCACCTTCTGGGGAAAAGAACACCATATATTTT.

The rearrangement links TRBV6-5 to TRBJ1-3; TRBD1 matches at 7 bases. V gave up 5 bases and J gave up 9 bases; unmatched junction bases: 4. CDR3 length: 12 amino acids. Germline V gene lookup returns CDR1 MNHEY and CDR2 SVGAGI. The CDR3 nucleotides read TGTGCCAGCAGTAATAAGGGGGCCACCATATATTTT. Its translation: CASSNKGATIYF.

The gene calls are TRBV2 and TRBJ1-2; TRBD1 matches at 10 bases. After removal of 6 bases from V and 3 bases from J, the junction contained 4 bases not matched to a gene. Germline V gene sequence: CDR1 SNHLY, CDR2 FYNNEI. The CDR3 has 14 residues. The CDR3 protein is CASREGTGDYGYTF. The CDR3, as DNA: TGTGCCAGCAGAGAGGGGACAGGGGACTATGGCTACACCTTC.

In its sample, this clone ranks as medium-sized. The V call is TRBV11-2, the J call TRBJ1-1; D unresolved. Trimming left V 0 bases short and J 6 bases short, with 8 bases between. CDR1 is SGHAT, CDR2 FQNNGV, per germline. This CDR3 is 13 amino acids long. As DNA, the CDR3 is TGTGCCAGCAGCTTAGATCATGGGGCTGAAGCTTTCTTT. It is translated as CASSLDHGAEAFF. Looking up the rest from reference TRBV11-2 and TRBJ1-1 gives the full variable domain: EAGVAQSPRYKIIEKRQSVAFWCNPISGHATLYWYQQILGQGPKLLIQFQNNGVVDDSQLPKDRFSAERLKGVDSTLKIQPAKLEDSAVYLCASSLDHGAEAFFGQGTRLTVV.

The J gene is TRBJ2-5, the V gene TRBV29-1, with D perhaps TRBD1 (5 bases). The CDR3 spans 12 residues. The germline V gene encodes CDR1 SQVTM and CDR2 ANQGSEA. Deletions cut 3 bases from V and 10 bases from J, with 15 bases between. CDR3 sequence: CSVELLQGLQYF. The CDR3 coding sequence is TGCAGCGTTGAGCTCCTCCAGGGCCTCCAGTACTTC. The variable domain in full, with the rest retrieved from reference TRBV29-1 and TRBJ2-5, is SAVISQKPSRDICQRGTSLTIQCQVDSQVTMMFWYRQQPGQSLTLIATANQGSEATYESGFVIDKFPISRPNLTFSTLTVSNMSPEDSSIYLCSVELLQGLQYFGPGTRLLVL.

The rearrangement uses TRBV7-9 and TRBJ1-5; the D is unclear. Per germline, CDR1 SEHNR and CDR2 FQNEAQ (reference sequence). V was shortened by 5 bases and J by 6 bases, with 11 bases between the two germline ends. There are 13 residues in the CDR3. This CDR3 reads CASSHSEVQPQHF. CDR3 in DNA: TGTGCCAGCAGCCATTCCGAGGTTCAGCCCCAGCATTTT.

This clone was detected once. The sample carries other DNA sequences with the same CDR3. The gene calls are TRBV9 and TRBJ2-5; D is ambiguous. Germline V gene data show CDR1 as SGDLS and CDR2 as YYNGEE. This CDR3 is built from 15 residues. Trimming removed 0 bases from V and 2 bases from J, with 11 bases in between. The CDR3 here is CASSVAPGRQETQYF. In DNA form, the CDR3 reads TGTGCCAGCAGCGTAGCTCCCGGACGGCAAGAGACCCAGTACTTC.

The chain employs TRBV6-5 and TRBJ2-1, with D perhaps matching TRBD2 (6 bases). Germline-derived CDR1 and CDR2 are MNHEY and SVGAGI. The germline V and J ends were trimmed by 5 bases and 2 bases, with 10 bases remaining between them. There are 14 residues in the CDR3. Here the CDR3 DNA reads TGTGCCAGCAGTCGTAGCGGTCCCTACAATGAGCAGTTCTTC. The encoded protein is CASSRSGPYNEQFF.

The chain employs TRBV30 and TRBJ1-6; D is ambiguous. Germline loops: CDR1 GTSNPN, CDR2 SVGIG (reference sequence). There are 12 residues in the CDR3. V lost 2 bases and J 6 bases, leaving 5 bases between the germline ends. CDR3 DNA sequence: TGTGCCTGGAGTCCGGGTAATTCACCCCTCCACTTT. Translated: CAWSPGNSPLHF.

The chain uses TRBV11-2 and TRBJ1-6, with a tentative D call TRBD1 (5 bases). Germline V CDR1 and CDR2: SGHAT, FQNNGV. The germline V and J ends were trimmed by 3 bases and 7 bases, with 16 bases remaining between them. This CDR3 has 16 residues. The CDR3 here is CASSFWTGPSNSPLHF. CDR3 bases: TGTGCCAGCAGCTTTTGGACGGGACCTAGCAATTCACCCCTCCACTTT.

J is TRBJ1-2 and V is TRBV2; 8 nucleotides agree with TRBD1. The CDR3 length is 11 residues. The junction had 2 bases not matched to a gene; V was cut back by 0 bases and J by 14 bases. Germline values: CDR1 SNHLY, CDR2 FYNNEI. CDR3 DNA: TGTGCCAGCAGTGAAGCGAGACAGGGGACCTTC. Amino acid sequence: CASSEARQGTF.

V usage is TRBV7-3 and J usage is TRBJ2-3; unclear D gene. CDR3 length: 14 amino acids. CDR1 is SGHTA and CDR2 is FQGTGA in the germline V gene. Trimming removed 2 bases from V and 3 bases from J, with 9 bases in between. DNA of the CDR3: TGTGCCAGCAGCTTATCCTCAGAAACAGATACGCAGTATTTT. Protein product: CASSLSSETDTQYF.

The chain uses TRBV4-3 and TRBJ1-2; D gene uncertain. Trimming shortened V by 1 base and J by 4 bases, and 13 bases separated the two germline ends. This CDR3 spans 15 amino acids. Looked up from germline, CDR1 is LGHNA and CDR2 is YSLEER. CDR3 in amino acids: CASSQGVTIGYGYTF. The CDR3 region has the DNA TGCGCCAGCAGCCAAGGAGTAACCATAGGCTATGGCTACACCTTC.